Below, 21 T cell receptor delta chains from the same sample are listed, as sequenced in a study of Vδ1+ human thymocytes. Extracted RNA was reverse transcribed into cDNA. The CDR3 regions were amplified by multiplex PCR from V-gene primers to a constant-region primer. TCRdb redid the clone calls on the multiplex PCR reads with CATT. This sample has fewer than 90,000 delta-chain clones, with approximately 30% found just once. Study results and caveats: Thymic TRG and TRD repertoires appeared highly polyclonal, with Gaussian CDR3 length distributions.

These TCRs' antigens remain unknown. The material sequenced was Vdelta1+ gamma-delta thymocytes from the thymus. Subset of the sample: FACS-sorted CD3+ TCRalphabeta- TCRVdelta1+ TCRVdelta2- thymocytes. These receptors were collected from a boy under two years old who had congenital heart surgery.

V usage is TRDV1 and J usage is TRDJ4; 7 bases match TRDD3. This CDR3 has 19 amino acids. Germline lookup yields CDR1 TSWWSYY and CDR2 QGS. The junction had 24 bases not matched to a gene; V was cut back by 1 base and J by 7 bases. CDR3 nucleotide sequence: TGTGCTCTTGGGGAACAGGGCCTACACCCCTACTGGGGACCCACTAACCTGATCTTT. Translating it yields CALGEQGLHPYWGPTNLIF.

Concerning this clone: The germline gene is not matched at one end of the junction; a read error may be the cause. This CDR3 is also generated by other DNA sequences in the sample. The chain couples TRDV2 to TRDJ2; 10 bases fit TRDD3. The CDR3 loop spans 19 amino acids. Germline V gives CDR1 GEAIGNYY, CDR2 EKD. The CDR3 bases are TGTGCCTGTGATACTACCGGGAACTGGGGGATTCGTCTGACTGCACAACTCTTCTTT. Protein sequence: CACDTTGNWGIRLTAQLFF.

The chain carries TRDV1 and TRDJ1; D is unresolved. The germline V gene has CDR1 TSWWSYY and CDR2 QGS. Trimming removed 6 bases at V and 0 bases at J, with 17 bases between. The CDR3 has 16 amino acids. Written as DNA, the CDR3 is TGTGCTCTTGGTGTATTAGGGCTGCCTTACACCGATAAACTCATCTTT. Protein: CALGVLGLPYTDKLIF.

The chain carries TRDV1 and TRDJ1; 8 positions match TRDD2. This CDR3 spans 21 amino acids. The ends lost 3 bases at V and 4 bases at J; junction bases unmatched: 25. Germline V gives CDR1 TSWWSYY, CDR2 QGS. CDR3 residues: CALGDHLLPTADHRNVDKLIF. The DNA for the CDR3 is TGTGCTCTTGGGGACCATTTACTTCCTACCGCCGACCATCGTAACGTCGATAAACTCATCTTT.

Comments on this clone: Other DNA sequences in this sample translate to the same CDR3. The chain combines TRDV2 with TRDJ1, with a weak D call TRDD3 (6 bases). The CDR3 has 17 amino acids. Trimming shortened V by 3 bases and J by 7 bases, and 26 bases separated the two germline ends. Germline CDR1 and CDR2: GEAIGNYY and EKD. The CDR3 DNA reads as TGTGCCTGTGACGCAGTACTGGCGGATACCGGAGGCGGTAAACTCATCTTT. Amino acid sequence: CACDAVLADTGGGKLIF.

This clone has a handful of counts. The chain carries TRDV1 and TRDJ1; 8 nucleotides line up with TRDD3. Germline values: CDR1 TSWWSYY, CDR2 QGS. The CDR3 is 20 residues long. V shed 2 bases and J 4 bases; nucleotides not matched to a gene: 21. In DNA form, the CDR3 reads TGTGCTCTTGGGGAAACCCCGCTCCGGCCTAGGACTGGGGGTGGCGATAAACTCATCTTT. Protein: CALGETPLRPRTGGGDKLIF.

This clone has a handful of counts. This chain connects TRDV1 to TRDJ1; 8 bases fit TRDD3. This CDR3 is built from 19 residues. The ends lost 3 bases at V and 0 bases at J; junction bases unmatched: 15. The V gene's germline CDR1 is TSWWSYY and CDR2 QGS. Here the CDR3 reads CALGDYGPRDGGYTDKLIF. The CDR3, as DNA: TGTGCTCTTGGGGACTACGGCCCGAGGGATGGGGGATACACCGATAAACTCATCTTT.

The chain uses TRDV1 and TRDJ1; D tentatively reads TRDD2 or TRDD3 (6 bases each). Germline V lookup: CDR1 TSWWSYY, CDR2 QGS. The CDR3 length is 20 residues. V was trimmed by 3 bases and J by 2 bases, leaving 28 bases between them. CDR3 DNA sequence: TGTGCTCTTGGGGACCCCATTGGTCTTCCTGGGGTACCGGCGACCGATAAACTCATCTTT. As protein: CALGDPIGLPGVPATDKLIF.

This clone turned up a few times. This chain uses TRDV1 with TRDJ1; a possible D gene is TRDD2 (5 bases). The CDR3 consists of 19 residues. Deletions cut 5 bases from V and 0 bases from J, with 25 bases between. Germline V CDR1 and CDR2: TSWWSYY, QGS. The CDR3 sequence is CALGKSNLRPGKYTDKLIF. CDR3 nucleotides: TGTGCTCTTGGGAAGAGTAACCTACGGCCGGGAAAGTACACCGATAAACTCATCTTT.

This clone has only a few counts. The J gene is TRDJ1, the V gene TRDV1, with 9 bases identical to TRDD3. The CDR3 length is 19 residues. The V gene end was trimmed by 4 bases and the J gene end by 1 base; junction bases not matched to a gene: 16. Per the germline V gene, CDR1 is TSWWSYY and CDR2 is QGS. This CDR3 is CALGGTYPPGGYPTDKLIF. The CDR3 nucleotides read TGTGCTCTTGGGGGAACTTACCCCCCCGGGGGATACCCCACCGATAAACTCATCTTT.

V gene TRDV1 combines with J gene TRDJ1, with D maybe TRDD2 (6 bases). The CDR3 is 16 amino acids. CDR1 TSWWSYY and CDR2 QGS come from the germline V gene. V dropped 3 bases and J dropped 0 bases, with 14 bases sitting between them. The CDR3 reads CALGDLPSRYTDKLIF. CDR3 DNA sequence: TGTGCTCTTGGGGATCTTCCTTCTCGGTACACCGATAAACTCATCTTT.

This clone came up a few times. The genes are TRDV1 and TRDJ1, with 12 bases lining up with TRDD3. Germline lookup yields CDR1 TSWWSYY and CDR2 QGS. V lost 5 bases and J lost 3; bases outside the gene matches: 13. This CDR3 comprises 18 residues. CDR3 sequence reads: CALGYPVLGDTIADKLIF. The DNA for the CDR3 is TGTGCTCTTGGGTACCCCGTACTGGGGGATACAATCGCCGATAAACTCATCTTT.

This clone was recorded a few times. The J gene is TRDJ1, the V gene TRDV1; D gene uncertain. CDR1 is TSWWSYY and CDR2 is QGS in the germline V gene. The V and J ends lost 6 bases and 7 bases respectively, with 21 bases between them. CDR3 size: 15 residues. Here the CDR3 DNA reads TGTGCTCTTGGAACCGATGAGAGACCTATCGTTAAACTCATCTTT. Translation: CALGTDERPIVKLIF.

The chain has TRDV1 and TRDJ1; D gene uncertain. V was clipped by 2 bases and J by 7 bases, with 5 bases between them. This CDR3 has 11 amino acids. The germline CDR1 and CDR2 sequences are TSWWSYY and QGS. The CDR3 nucleotides read TGTGCTCTTGGGGAAACGCCTAAACTCATCTTT. As protein: CALGETPKLIF.

This chain connects TRDV1 to TRDJ1; 9 nucleotides match TRDD2. Germline V gene lookup returns CDR1 TSWWSYY and CDR2 QGS. The CDR3 totals 20 residues. The V segment lost 5 bases and the J segment 3 bases; nucleotides outside the gene matches: 22. DNA of the CDR3: TGTGCTCTTGGGAAACGGCCCCACGCCTTCCTACGGTACTGGGCCGATAAACTCATCTTT. Amino acid sequence: CALGKRPHAFLRYWADKLIF.

This clone was found a few times. V and J are TRDV1 and TRDJ1; unclear D gene. This CDR3 has 15 residues. The V and J ends lost 5 bases and 2 bases respectively, with 15 bases between them. Germline CDR1 and CDR2: TSWWSYY and QGS. CDR3 in DNA: TGTGCTCTTGGGTCCGGTGGGTCCACAACCGATAAACTCATCTTT. Protein product: CALGSGGSTTDKLIF.

J is TRDJ1 and V is TRDV1; the D call may be TRDD2 or TRDD3 (8 bases each). The CDR3 consists of 22 residues. Per the germline V gene, CDR1 is TSWWSYY and CDR2 is QGS. Trimming stripped 6 bases from V and 2 bases from J, with 37 bases between. CDR3 nucleotides: TGTGCTCTTGGCAAAGTCCCCTTCCTAAAGAGGGAGGCTGGGGATACAACCGATAAACTCATCTTT. Protein product: CALGKVPFLKREAGDTTDKLIF.

This clone was detected only a few times. The gene calls are TRDV1 and TRDJ1, with TRDD3 matching 8 bases. V lost 6 bases, J lost 1 base, and 22 bases stayed unmatched. This CDR3 is 20 amino acids long. Germline V gene lookup returns CDR1 TSWWSYY and CDR2 QGS. The CDR3 sequence: CALGLKTPPSGWGITDKLIF. The DNA for the CDR3 is TGTGCTCTTGGCCTAAAGACCCCTCCCTCCGGGTGGGGGATCACCGATAAACTCATCTTT.

This sequence joins TRDV1 and TRDJ1, with 8 bases fitting TRDD3. The length of the CDR3 is 14 residues. With V trimmed by 8 bases and J by 0 bases, 5 bases remained unmatched. The germline CDR1 and CDR2 sequences are TSWWSYY and QGS. The CDR3 DNA follows: TGTGCTCTTATGCGCTGGGGGAACACCGATAAACTCATCTTT. The encoded protein is CALMRWGNTDKLIF.

This clone showed up just a few times. This sequence joins TRDV1 and TRDJ1; 8 bases line up with TRDD3. The trim removed 8 bases at V and 1 base at J, leaving 24 bases unmatched. In germline, CDR1 is TSWWSYY, CDR2 QGS. This CDR3 has 20 residues. The CDR3 loop is CALMGDKDWGPRRSTDKLIF. The CDR3, as DNA: TGTGCTCTTATGGGTGATAAGGACTGGGGGCCCCGACGGTCCACCGATAAACTCATCTTT.

The V and J genes are TRDV2 and TRDJ1; tentative D call: TRDD2 (5 bases). The V gene's germline CDR1 is GEAIGNYY and CDR2 EKD. V dropped 2 bases and J dropped 0 bases, with 27 bases sitting between them. This CDR3 is built from 20 residues. The CDR3 sequence: CACDNLSCTVGSRYTDKLIF. CDR3 nucleotides: TGTGCCTGTGACAACCTTTCCTGTACTGTGGGTTCCAGGTACACCGATAAACTCATCTTT.